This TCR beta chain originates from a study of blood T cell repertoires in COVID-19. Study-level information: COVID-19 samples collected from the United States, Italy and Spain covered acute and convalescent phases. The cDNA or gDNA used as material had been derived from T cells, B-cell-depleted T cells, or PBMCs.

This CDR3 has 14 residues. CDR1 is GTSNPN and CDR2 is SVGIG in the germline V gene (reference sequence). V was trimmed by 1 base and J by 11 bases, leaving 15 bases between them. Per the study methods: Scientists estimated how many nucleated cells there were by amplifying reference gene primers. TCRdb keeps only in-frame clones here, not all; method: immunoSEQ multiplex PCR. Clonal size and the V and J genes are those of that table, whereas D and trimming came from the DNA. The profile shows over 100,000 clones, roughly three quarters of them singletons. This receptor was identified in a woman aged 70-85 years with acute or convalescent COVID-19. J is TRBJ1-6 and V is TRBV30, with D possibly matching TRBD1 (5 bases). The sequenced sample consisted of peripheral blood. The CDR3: CAWSGITGGTPLHF. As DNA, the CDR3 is TGTGCCTGGAGTGGGATTACCGGGGGGACACCCCTCCACTTT.